This T cell receptor beta chain was found in a study of radiation and T cells in renal cell carcinoma. Study outcomes and limitations: Top tumor clonotypes rose in blood 2 weeks post-radiation, then contracted. No pretreatment tumor biopsies were available for baseline clonotypes.

Time point defined: blood 2 weeks post-SBRT. Treatment described: 15 Gy SBRT to primary tumor, nephrectomy 4 weeks later. Blood was sampled at baseline, 2 weeks and 4 weeks after SBRT. The germline V and J ends were trimmed by 0 bases and 7 bases, with 10 bases remaining between them. The germline V gene encodes CDR1 LNHNV and CDR2 YYDKDF (reference sequence). This CDR3 contains 13 residues. As concerns this clone: Its antigen is as yet unknown.

Assay: immunoSEQ multiplex PCR; the TCRdb copy retains only in-frame clones and omits some. The data contain 65,000 to 80,000 clones, about 86% of them singletons. The sequence came from a woman aged 50 to 65 with renal cell carcinoma. The V and J genes are TRBV15 and TRBJ2-7; possibly TRBD1 for D (5 bases). Sample: blood, taken from a patient whose treatment included radiotherapy and nephrectomy. CDR3: CATSRESYREQYF. The CDR3 bases are TGTGCCACCAGCAGAGAGTCCTACAGGGAGCAGTACTTC.